Presented here are 2 T cell receptor beta chains from one specimen sequenced in a study of T cell repertoires in cytomegalovirus infection. TCRdb re-called the reads through MiXCR, storing one row per CDR3 protein. The sample comprises approximately 170,000 distinct CDR3 sequences, 14% of which are singletons, and more than 20% rests with the top ten. Sample: PBMCs. These receptors all stem from a human donor in good health (CMV status not recorded). Some clones in this sample may be carry-over from other donors' samples.

This chain links TRBV5-6 with TRBJ2-1; 7 bases line up with TRBD2. The CDR3 has 12 residues. V was clipped by 4 bases and J by 10 bases; unmatched bases: 5. Germline CDR1 reads SGHDT; CDR2 reads YYEEEE. CDR3 sequence: CASSPPGGEQFF. DNA of the CDR3: TGTGCCAGCAGCCCCCCGGGGGGAGAGCAGTTCTTC.

This clonotype was counted between two and nine times. V and J are TRBV29-1 and TRBJ1-1, with D uncertain. In germline, CDR1 is SQVTM, CDR2 ANQGSEA. The CDR3 length is 12 residues. V dropped 5 bases and J dropped 1 base, with 8 bases sitting between them. CDR3 coding DNA: TGCAGCGTTCCTACAGCGAACACTGAAGCTTTCTTT. Translating gives CSVPTANTEAFF.